These 28 T cell receptor beta chains share one sample of origin, sequenced in a study of T cell changes during pregnancy in multiple sclerosis. Some clones are missing from TCRdb's copy, which holds only in-frame ones; the method was immunoSEQ multiplex PCR. The sample lists around 100,000 clones, 92% occurring once. Sequenced material: peripheral blood, taken in the third trimester of pregnancy. Receptors were obtained from a female donor with multiple sclerosis, enrolled in a pregnancy study.

The chain is built from TRBV2 and TRBJ2-7; D is ambiguous. Germline V CDR1 and CDR2: SNHLY, FYNNEI. The germline V and J ends were trimmed by 5 bases and 9 bases, with 14 bases remaining between them. This CDR3 has 12 amino acids. CDR3 sequence (DNA): TGTGCCAGCAGTCCCCGACTTCAACGGCAGTACTTC. This translates into CASSPRLQRQYF.

This clone was counted a few times. The chain recombines TRBV5-1 with TRBJ1-5; unclear D gene. This CDR3 has 16 amino acids. The germline gives CDR1 SGHRS, CDR2 YFSETQ. V gave up 0 bases and J gave up 3 bases, with 13 bases separating them. The CDR3 sequence: CASSLVPADNNQPQHF. The CDR3 DNA reads TGCGCCAGCAGCTTGGTTCCGGCGGATAACAATCAGCCCCAGCATTTT.

The chain links TRBV5-1 to TRBJ2-1; TRBD1 aligns across 7 bases. CDR1 is SGHRS and CDR2 is YFSETQ in the germline V gene. The CDR3 extends over 13 amino acids. V dropped 2 bases and J dropped 7; count of bases not matched to a gene: 3. The CDR3 DNA follows: TGCGCCAGCAGCTTAGGGGACAGTAATGAGCAGTTCTTC. Translation: CASSLGDSNEQFF. The full variable domain, with the rest looked up from reference TRBV5-1 and TRBJ2-1, is KAGVTQTPRYLIKTRGQQVTLSCSPISGHRSVSWYQQTPGQGLQFLFEYFSETQRNKGNFPGRFSGRQFSNSRSEMNVSTLELGDSALYLCASSLGDSNEQFFGPGTRLTVL.

The V gene is TRBV7-2, the J gene TRBJ2-1; maybe TRBD2 (5 bases). Per germline, CDR1 SGHTA and CDR2 FQGNSA. The CDR3 loop spans 13 amino acids. The V end was cut by 5 bases, the J end by 3 bases, with 8 bases between. The CDR3 DNA reads TGTGCCAGCAGCACCGGACTCTACAATGAGCAGTTCTTC. Protein product: CASSTGLYNEQFF.

This clone is a singleton in its sample. This rearrangement joins TRBV27 to TRBJ2-1; 7 bases align to TRBD1. This CDR3 spans 14 amino acids. The ends lost 4 bases at V and 4 bases at J; junction bases unmatched: 4. The germline CDR1 and CDR2 sequences are MNHEY and SMNVEV (reference sequence). CDR3 region: CASSSDRAYNEQFF. The CDR3 nucleotides read TGTGCCAGCAGTTCCGACAGGGCTTACAATGAGCAGTTCTTC.

The rearrangement joins TRBV21-1 to TRBJ1-1; the D call TRBD1 from the table was never checked on the DNA. TRBV21-1 is a pseudogene locus. CDR3 size: 9 residues. CDR3 region: CASGLEAFF. Written as DNA, the CDR3 is TGTGCCAGCGGCCTTGAAGCTTTCTTT.

The gene calls are TRBV5-4 and TRBJ1-6, with TRBD1 matching 7 bases. With V trimmed by 1 base and J by 7 bases, 20 bases remained unmatched. The CDR3 extends over 20 amino acids. Germline-derived CDR1 and CDR2 are SGHNT and YYREEE (reference sequence). DNA for the CDR3: TGTGCCAGCAGCTTGATCGCCCGAGGGCCAGAGGGGGCCAGCAATTCACCCCTCCACTTT. Translation: CASSLIARGPEGASNSPLHF.

The J gene is TRBJ2-3, the V gene TRBV5-1, with 7 bases lining up with TRBD2. Trimming removed 4 bases from V and 3 bases from J; junction bases left unmatched: 14. From germline, CDR1 is SGHRS and CDR2 YFSETQ. The CDR3 contains 17 residues. CDR3 bases: TGCGCCAGCAGCGGGGAGGGGCAGGGTAAAAGGACAGATACGCAGTATTTT. This codes for CASSGEGQGKRTDTQYF.

The V and J genes are TRBV18 and TRBJ2-1; TRBD2 is a possible D gene (6 bases). V lost 3 bases and J lost 10, with 13 bases in between. This CDR3 region has 13 residues. Looked up from germline, CDR1 is KGHSH and CDR2 is LQKENI. CDR3 sequence: CASSPPLREEQFF. In nucleotides, the CDR3 is TGTGCCAGCTCACCGCCCCTACGGGAGGAGCAGTTCTTC.

The chain is built from TRBV20-1 and TRBJ1-2; D gene uncertain. Trimming took off 6 bases at V and 8 bases at J, with 10 bases between the two ends. Germline CDR1 DFQATT, CDR2 SNEGSKA (reference sequence). This CDR3 is built from 10 residues. CDR3 residues: CSAILGGYTF. DNA of the CDR3: TGCAGTGCCATCTTGGGCGGCTACACCTTC.

This clone was seen only once. The J gene is TRBJ2-1, the V gene TRBV2; D is perhaps TRBD2 (6 bases). The length of the CDR3 is 11 residues. Germline CDR1 SNHLY, CDR2 FYNNEI. V lost 7 bases to trimming and J lost 11 bases, with 12 bases between them. CDR3 amino acids: CASTTEGKQFF. CDR3 DNA sequence: TGTGCCAGCACTACGGAGGGGAAGCAGTTCTTC. Full variable domain (remainder filled in from reference TRBV2 and TRBJ2-1): EPEVTQTPSHQVTQMGQEVILRCVPISNHLYFYWYRQILGQKVEFLVSFYNNEISEKSEIFDDQFSVERPDGSNFTLKIRSTKLEDSAMYFCASTTEGKQFFGPGTRLTVL.

This clone was recorded only once. The chain links TRBV7-6 to TRBJ1-6; 11 bases fit TRBD1. Looked up from germline, CDR1 is SGHVS and CDR2 is FNYEAQ. This CDR3 has 16 residues. V gave up 1 base and J gave up 7 bases; unmatched junction bases: 3. This chain's CDR3 is CASSLGTGGGNSPLHF. DNA of the CDR3: TGTGCCAGCAGCTTAGGGACAGGGGGCGGCAATTCACCCCTCCACTTT. The full variable domain, its missing parts supplied by reference TRBV7-6 and TRBJ1-6, is GAGVSQSPRYKVTKRGQDVALRCDPISGHVSLYWYRQALGQGPEFLTYFNYEAQQDKSGLPNDRFSAERPEGSISTLTIQRTEQRDSAMYRCASSLGTGGGNSPLHFGNGTRLTVT.

This clone was detected only once. V and J are TRBV18 and TRBJ2-2; no clear D. The V gene lost 0 bases and the J gene lost 0 bases, with 8 bases spanning the gap. Germline assignment: CDR1 KGHSH and CDR2 LQKENI. The CDR3 totals 16 residues. The CDR3 loop reads CASSPPAGPNTGELFF. The CDR3 nucleotides are TGTGCCAGCTCACCACCGGCAGGCCCGAACACCGGGGAGCTGTTTTTT.

The CDR3 sequence is CASSEFSGGAGDTQYF. CDR3 coding DNA: TGTGCCAGCAGTGAATTTAGCGGGGGGGCTGGAGATACGCAGTATTTT. This sequence joins TRBV25-1 and TRBJ2-3; 11 bases agree with TRBD2. V shed 1 base, J shed 5 bases, and the junction held 5 bases outside the gene matches. Germline V gene data show CDR1 as MGHDK and CDR2 as SYGVNS. The CDR3 totals 16 residues.

This chain uses TRBV7-9 with TRBJ1-5; D perhaps matches TRBD1 (6 bases). In germline, CDR1 is SEHNR, CDR2 FQNEAQ (reference sequence). There are 16 residues in the CDR3. The V and J ends lost 1 base and 4 bases respectively, with 14 bases between them. The CDR3 DNA follows: TGTGCCAGCAGCTTAGGTCGCGGACAGTATAATCAGCCCCAGCATTTT. The encoded protein is CASSLGRGQYNQPQHF. Based on the CDR3 plus reference TRBV7-9 and TRBJ1-5, the full variable domain is DTGVSQNPRHKITKRGQNVTFRCDPISEHNRLYWYRQTLGQGPEFLTYFQNEAQLEKSRLLSDRFSAERPKGSFSTLEIQRTEQGDSAMYLCASSLGRGQYNQPQHFGDGTRLSIL.

The rearrangement uses TRBV7-2 and TRBJ2-2, with 16 bases identical to TRBD2. The ends lost 4 bases at V and 6 bases at J; junction bases unmatched: 5. CDR3 length: 17 residues. Germline V gene data show CDR1 as SGHTA and CDR2 as FQGNSA. In nucleotides, the CDR3 is TGTGCCAGCAGCTCCCGGGGACTAGCGGGAGGGGCCGGGGAGCTGTTTTTT. Translation gives CASSSRGLAGGAGELFF.

V is TRBV7-2 and J is TRBJ2-3, with 11 nucleotides matching TRBD2. The germline CDR1 and CDR2 sequences are SGHTA and FQGNSA. This CDR3 spans 16 amino acids. V lost 3 bases and J lost 2; bases outside the gene matches: 4. The CDR3 sequence is CASSLVGLADTDTQYF. CDR3 DNA: TGTGCCAGCAGCTTGGTGGGACTAGCGGACACAGATACGCAGTATTTT.

This chain connects TRBV4-1 to TRBJ1-6; 7 positions agree with TRBD1. V lost 3 bases to trimming and J lost 10 bases; unmatched junction nucleotides: 3. Germline CDR1 and CDR2: MGHRA and YSYEKL. The CDR3 totals 13 residues. The CDR3, as DNA: TGCGCCAGCAGCCAGCGGGACAGCTCACCCCTCCACTTT. This encodes CASSQRDSSPLHF.

The chain carries TRBV19 and TRBJ1-5; D gene ambiguous. The germline gives CDR1 LNHDA, CDR2 SQIVND (reference sequence). Trimming stripped 3 bases from V and 5 bases from J, with 8 bases between. CDR3 size: 13 residues. The CDR3 is CASSMGSHQPQHF. CDR3 DNA sequence: TGTGCCAGTAGTATGGGCAGCCATCAGCCCCAGCATTTT.

This clone was picked up a small number of times. Germline and junction disagree at one end, which may indicate a read error. The chain carries TRBV7-8 and TRBJ1-5, with D hard to call. Germline assignment: CDR1 SGHVS and CDR2 FQNEAQ. There are 13 residues in the CDR3. Written as DNA, the CDR3 is TGCACCTCCGCGGGCAGGAGGCATCAGCCCCAGCATTTT. Translation: CTSAGRRHQPQHF. Combining the CDR3 with reference TRBV7-8 and TRBJ1-5 gives the whole variable domain GAGVSQSPRYKVAKRGQDVALRCDPISGHVSLFWYQQALGQGPEFLTYFQNEAQLDKSGLPSDRFFAERPEGSVSTLKIQRTQQEDSAVYLCTSAGRRHQPQHFGDGTRLSIL.

The chain is built from TRBV5-4 and TRBJ2-7; D unclear. The germline V and J ends were trimmed by 0 bases and 5 bases, with 12 bases remaining between them. The germline V gene encodes CDR1 SGHNT and CDR2 YYREEE (reference sequence). The CDR3 is 14 residues long. The CDR3 region is CASSLDRFTDEQYF. As DNA, the CDR3 is TGTGCCAGCAGCTTGGATCGGTTCACCGACGAGCAGTACTTC.

This rearrangement joins TRBV9 to TRBJ2-3, with a possible D match to TRBD1 (6 bases). This CDR3 contains 14 residues. Trimming cost V 4 bases and J 6 bases, with 15 bases left between them. Per germline, CDR1 SGDLS and CDR2 YYNGEE. CDR3 nucleotide sequence: TGTGCCAGCAGCCCTTCATGGGGGCAGGATACGCAGTATTTT. Protein sequence: CASSPSWGQDTQYF.

J is TRBJ1-2 and V is TRBV6-5; tentatively, D is TRBD1 (6 bases). Trimming took 6 bases from V and 7 from J, leaving 15 bases between them. From germline, CDR1 is MNHEY and CDR2 SVGAGI. CDR3 length: 13 residues. The CDR3 region has the DNA TGTGCCAGCAGGGTACAGGGAACGGGTGGCTACACCTTC. Its protein is CASRVQGTGGYTF.

This clone was found a few times. The genes are TRBV29-1 and TRBJ1-1; 8 bases map to TRBD1. This CDR3 contains 13 residues. Germline V gives CDR1 SQVTM, CDR2 ANQGSEA. Trimming removed 6 bases from V and 4 bases from J; junction bases left unmatched: 7. The CDR3 reads CSVRQGIGTEAFF. CDR3 sequence (DNA): TGCAGCGTCCGACAGGGGATCGGCACTGAAGCTTTCTTT.

This rearrangement joins TRBV28 to TRBJ1-1; D is unresolved. The CDR3 totals 14 residues. V was pared by 2 bases and J by 0 bases, with 7 bases between. The germline CDR1 and CDR2 sequences are MDHEN and SYDVKM. CDR3 in amino acids: CASSLQFMNTEAFF. CDR3 coding DNA: TGTGCCAGCAGTTTACAGTTCATGAACACTGAAGCTTTCTTT.

V usage is TRBV5-8 and J usage is TRBJ1-2; 10 bases align to TRBD1. The germline V gene encodes CDR1 SGHTS and CDR2 YDEGEE. V shed 1 base and J 7 bases; nucleotides not matched to a gene: 16. The CDR3 loop spans 18 amino acids. The CDR3 here is CASSLYPQTGGDTVGYTF. The CDR3 nucleotides read TGTGCCAGCAGCTTGTATCCCCAGACAGGGGGCGATACTGTTGGCTACACCTTC. The variable domain in full, with the rest retrieved from reference TRBV5-8 and TRBJ1-2, is EAGVTQSPTHLIKTRGQQATLRCSPISGHTSVYWYQQALGLGLQFLLWYDEGEERNRGNFPPRFSGRQFPNYSSELNVNALELEDSALYLCASSLYPQTGGDTVGYTFGSGTRLTVV.

The V call is TRBV7-9, the J call TRBJ1-6; 7 nucleotides match TRBD1. Germline CDR1 SEHNR, CDR2 FQNEAQ (reference sequence). V was pared by 5 bases and J by 9 bases, with 7 bases of the junction left unmatched. The CDR3 is made up of 14 amino acids. The CDR3 coding sequence is TGTGCCAGCAGCGATAGGACAGGTCGTTCACCCCTCCACTTT. Translating gives CASSDRTGRSPLHF.

This sequence joins TRBV6-6 and TRBJ2-7; tentatively, D is TRBD2 (6 bases). CDR3 length: 13 amino acids. V was pared by 7 bases and J by 2 bases, with 12 bases between. In germline, CDR1 is MNHNY, CDR2 SVGAGI (reference sequence). CDR3 nucleotide sequence: TGTGCCAGCACCCCTCGGGAGACCTACGAGCAGTACTTC. Amino acids: CASTPRETYEQYF.